The 4 T cell receptor beta chains given below trace back to one sample, sequenced in a study of cytomegalovirus exposure and HLA in healthy donors. The PCR had 60 Vbeta and 13 Jbeta primers. The repertoire was sequenced with immunoSEQ multiplex PCR; TCRdb's copy has only in-frame clones and lacks some. Counted here are roughly 160,000 clones, less than 85% occurring once; the ten biggest clones make up 1%. Sequenced sample: PBMCs. The source of these receptors is a boy younger than 10 in good health and CMV-seronegative.

The chain carries TRBV4-1 and TRBJ2-1; D is possibly TRBD1 (6 bases). With 1 base removed from V and 5 bases from J, the gap between germline ends came to 15 bases. Looked up from germline, CDR1 is MGHRA and CDR2 is YSYEKL. This CDR3 contains 16 residues. CDR3 coding DNA: TGCGCCAGCAGCCAAGTTAGGGGGTCTGGGGACAATGAGCAGTTCTTC. This codes for CASSQVRGSGDNEQFF.

The V and J genes are TRBV30 and TRBJ1-2, with D tentatively TRBD1 (6 bases). Germline assignment: CDR1 GTSNPN and CDR2 SVGIG (reference sequence). The CDR3 covers 16 residues. With 3 bases removed from V and 8 bases from J, the gap between germline ends came to 25 bases. This CDR3 is CAWSEDAAGAGVGYTF. The DNA for the CDR3 is TGTGCCTGGAGCGAAGATGCCGCCGGGGCAGGGGTCGGCTACACCTTC. The complete variable domain, with remaining parts taken from reference TRBV30 and TRBJ1-2, reads SQTIHQWPATLVQPVGSPLSLECTVEGTSNPNLYWYRQAAGRGLQLLFYSVGIGQISSEVPQNLSASRPQDRQFILSSKKLLLSDSGFYLCAWSEDAAGAGVGYTFGSGTRLTVV.

The chain has TRBV9 and TRBJ2-1; maybe TRBD1 (5 bases). The V gene's germline CDR1 is SGDLS and CDR2 YYNGEE. The CDR3 contains 13 residues. V lost 2 bases to trimming and J lost 6 bases, with 9 bases between them. CDR3 residues: CASSVAGSNEQFF. CDR3 in DNA: TGTGCCAGCAGCGTTGCAGGGTCCAATGAGCAGTTCTTC. Complete variable domain (other parts from reference TRBV9 and TRBJ2-1): DSGVTQTPKHLITATGQRVTLRCSPRSGDLSVYWYQQSLDQGLQFLIQYYNGEERAKGNILERFSAQQFPDLHSELNLSSLELGDSALYFCASSVAGSNEQFFGPGTRLTVL.

The chain is built from TRBV7-6 and TRBJ2-1; 11 nucleotides match TRBD2. The CDR3 covers 17 residues. V trimming: 4 bases; J trimming: 6 bases; junction bases outside the gene matches: 11. Germline values: CDR1 SGHVS, CDR2 FNYEAQ. CDR3 sequence: CASSSSLSGLAANEQFF. CDR3 nucleotides: TGTGCCAGCAGCTCCTCACTCTCGGGACTAGCGGCCAATGAGCAGTTCTTC. Full variable domain (outside the CDR3, taken from reference TRBV7-6 and TRBJ2-1): GAGVSQSPRYKVTKRGQDVALRCDPISGHVSLYWYRQALGQGPEFLTYFNYEAQQDKSGLPNDRFSAERPEGSISTLTIQRTEQRDSAMYRCASSSSLSGLAANEQFFGPGTRLTVL.